The sequence of this T cell receptor (beta chain) was determined in a study of T cell repertoires in cytomegalovirus infection. At the level of the study: Used in the study were CMV epitopes, some recently identified and HLA-C-restricted, others well-studied and HLA-B-restricted. CMV infection plus the matching HLA type was flagged by public TCR beta signatures. Findings of the study overall: What dominated the ex vivo response were HLA-C-restricted CMV-specific TCR beta clonotypes. Adding up the frequency of public TCR beta families identified people who carried CMV plus the relevant HLA.

This clonotype occurred a few times. Its antigen is undetermined. MiXCR was run by TCRdb on the reads, yielding one entry per CDR3 protein. Among roughly 350,000 distinct CDR3 sequences, 34% were seen once, and the ten largest hold around an eighth. The germline CDR1 and CDR2 sequences are MGHRA and YSYEKL. CDR3 size: 17 residues. Trimming took 0 bases from V and 5 from J; bases not matched to a gene: 8. This rearrangement joins TRBV4-1 to TRBJ2-2, with 8 bases fitting TRBD1. The origin of this receptor is a human donor in good health (CMV status not recorded). Some clones in this sample may be carry-over from other donors' samples. Sequencing was performed on cultured PBMCs, taken from culture after CMV antigen stimulation. The CDR3 region is CASSQDIQGAGTGELFF. Here the CDR3 DNA reads TGCGCCAGCAGCCAAGATATCCAGGGGGCTGGGACCGGGGAGCTGTTTTTT.